This T cell receptor beta chain was found in a study of T cells in Graves' hyperthyroidism and ophthalmopathy (dated by TCRdb to about 2019). For context, the study as a whole: Peripheral blood samples were taken at the time of initial diagnosis, prior to any treatment. To identify distinguishing TCR V-J signatures, a discovery cohort of around 98 patients was used, comprising 40 to 45 with Graves' ophthalmopathy and around 57 with stable Graves' hyperthyroidism. Prospective prediction of ophthalmopathy was tested in an independent validation cohort of 18 to 20 hyperthyroidism patients and approximately 17 patients who later progressed to ophthalmopathy. The roughly 91 discovery patients were randomly divided into training and test sets at a 7:3 ratio. Thyroid tissue and blood T-cell repertoires from about 6 Graves' hyperthyroidism patients were also compared in the study. Following sampling, methimazole starting at 30 mg daily was given to hyperthyroidism patients, and high-dose intravenous methylprednisolone was given to ophthalmopathy patients. According to the paper, TCR Vbeta CDR3 sequencing was carried out on over 130 peripheral blood samples, which came from about 45 ophthalmopathy, around 75 hyperthyroidism and approximately 17 progressor patients.

The research as a whole found: No statistical method was used to fix the sample size in advance, and group allocation was not hidden from the investigators. Most expanded thyroid clonotypes (frequency above 0.001) were also found in blood, which suggests that blood repertoires may mirror thyroid immune responses. In validation, progression to ophthalmopathy was predicted by the model with nearly 71% sensitivity and 72.22% specificity, a median of roughly 6 months before onset. A model built on a 13 V-J signature distinguished ophthalmopathy from stable hyperthyroidism, reaching over 85% sensitivity and 81.08% specificity in cross-validation and 80%/75% in testing.

The TCR beta CDR3 regions were amplified from the RNA transcripts. A first-round RT-PCR of the TCR CDR3 used the HTBI primer set with the Qiagen OneStep RT-PCR kit. The libraries were constructed in a second round of multiplex PCR and then size-selected and purified. Libraries were sequenced paired-end with 100 bp reads on an Illumina HiSeq2000. As for the original processing: SOAPnuke was used to process the raw data, throwing out any read that contained adapters or uncalled bases, had a mean Phred below 15, or lacked an exact constant-primer or identifier match. High-quality paired reads were merged with COPE v1.2.5, and unique nucleotide sequences were defined as clonotypes. MiTCR v1.1 was used to align clonotypes to the IMGT TRBV, TRBD and TRBJ reference segments. Analysis was restricted to V-J combinations with a frequency above 0.0001, which covered about 99% of repertoires. A TCS score was defined as the ratio between F50 (clonal expansion) and ExV (chaos), using BLOSUM62-based TCRdist between CDR3 peptides within each V-J. Welch's t-statistics and random forest reduced approximately 520 V-J features to around 14, which were used in a naive Bayes classifier (R e1071). In-frame beta chains were kept once TCRdb had trimmed the public reads at Q25 with fastp and called clones with MiXCR. Each record represents a unique CDR3 protein, reported with the most common genes and DNA among its rows. The V and J calls and clone size are TCRdb's, not the authors'. Within this sample are approximately 640,000 distinct CDR3 sequences, with 15% to 20% of them counted one time only. Of the sample, around 4% is held by the ten largest clones.

As concerns this clonotype: What antigen it recognizes has not been identified. Per-base qualities were not stored, and no clone one base away is much larger.

As encoded in the germline V gene, CDR1 is MGHRA while CDR2 is YSYEKL. V and J are truncated by 3 bases and 4 bases respectively, leaving an intervening sequence of 9 bases. Inclusive of the bounding cysteine and phenylalanine, the CDR3 is 14 residues long. The kept DNA is CDR3 alone, 42 bases in frame from the first base. Graves' hyperthyroidism was defined as stable when no progression to ophthalmopathy occurred over 18 months of follow-up. Hyperthyroidism patients were aged 18 to 65 years and newly diagnosed, with disease duration of less than 2 months. Exclusion was applied to patients with uncontrolled infections, other autoimmune diseases, pregnancy or lactation. Diagnoses were based on clinical symptoms, serum thyroxine and TRAb, thyroid ultrasound and orbital computed tomography. Ficoll-Paque density gradient centrifugation was used to isolate PBMCs from around 10 ml of fresh peripheral blood. Total RNA was extracted using Trizol reagent, and RNA quality was assessed on an Agilent 2100 Bioanalyzer.

The chain uses TRBV4-1 and TRBJ1-4, with an unclear D gene assignment. Sequencing used blood. This receptor was obtained from a woman aged 25 to 45 with Graves' hyperthyroidism. The CDR3 amino acid sequence is: CASSQPLINEKLFF. The sequence in DNA is TGCGCCAGCAGCCAGCCGTTAATTAATGAAAAACTGTTTTTT.